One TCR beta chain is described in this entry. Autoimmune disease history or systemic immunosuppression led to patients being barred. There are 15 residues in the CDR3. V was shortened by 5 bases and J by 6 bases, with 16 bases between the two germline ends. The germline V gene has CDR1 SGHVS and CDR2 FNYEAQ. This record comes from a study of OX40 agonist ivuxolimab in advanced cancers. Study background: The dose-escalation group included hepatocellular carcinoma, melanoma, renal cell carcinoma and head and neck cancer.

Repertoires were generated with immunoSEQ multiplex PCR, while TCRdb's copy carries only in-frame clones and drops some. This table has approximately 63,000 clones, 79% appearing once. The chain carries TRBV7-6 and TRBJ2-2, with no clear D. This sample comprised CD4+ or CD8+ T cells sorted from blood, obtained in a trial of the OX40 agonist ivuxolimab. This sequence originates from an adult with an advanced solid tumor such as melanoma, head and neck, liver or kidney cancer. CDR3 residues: CASSQTVAWAGELFF. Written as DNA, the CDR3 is TGTGCCAGCAGCCAAACGGTAGCTTGGGCCGGGGAGCTGTTTTTT.